This TCR beta chain was found in a study of metastatic and nonmetastatic thyroid tumors. Across the study: Blood and tumor or nodule tissue repertoires from malignant and benign thyroid patients were compared.

TCRdb used MiXCR to call clones anew from the PCR reads. This sample carries around 4,200 clones, roughly a third of them seen once, and the ten largest clones take around 40%. Study results and caveats: Versus benign nodules, malignant thyroid tumors reportedly had significantly higher TCR beta diversity, in blood and tumor.

A word on this clone: The antigen remains undetermined.

The CDR3 is made up of 13 amino acids. In germline, CDR1 is SGHTA, CDR2 FQGTGA. V was shortened by 6 bases and J by 6 bases, with 12 bases between the two germline ends. Every patient was untreated before thyroid surgery. The clonotype was recovered from a male donor with papillary thyroid cancer or a benign thyroid nodule (not recorded which). Some clones in this sample may be carry-over from other donors' samples. The chain employs TRBV7-3 and TRBJ2-1; unclear D gene. Specimen: adjacent normal tissue. CDR3 sequence (DNA): TGTGCCAGCAGTCCCTATCTCAGCAATGAGCAGTTCTTC. As protein: CASSPYLSNEQFF.